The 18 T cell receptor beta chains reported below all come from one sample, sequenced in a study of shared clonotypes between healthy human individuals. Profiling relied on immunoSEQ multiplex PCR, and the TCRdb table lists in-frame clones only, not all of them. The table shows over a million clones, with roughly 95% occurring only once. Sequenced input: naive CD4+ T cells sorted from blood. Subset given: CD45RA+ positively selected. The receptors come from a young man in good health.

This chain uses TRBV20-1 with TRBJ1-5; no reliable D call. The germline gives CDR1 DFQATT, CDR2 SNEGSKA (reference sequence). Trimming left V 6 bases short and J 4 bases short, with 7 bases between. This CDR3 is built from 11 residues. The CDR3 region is CSAGKNQPQHF. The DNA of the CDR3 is TGCAGTGCCGGTAAGAATCAGCCCCAGCATTTT.

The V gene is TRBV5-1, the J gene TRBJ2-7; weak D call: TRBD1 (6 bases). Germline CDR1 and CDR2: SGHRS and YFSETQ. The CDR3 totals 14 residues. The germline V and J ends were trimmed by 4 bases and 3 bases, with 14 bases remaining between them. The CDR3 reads CASSGDLRGYEQYF. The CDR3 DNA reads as TGCGCCAGCAGCGGGGACCTCAGGGGCTACGAGCAGTACTTC.

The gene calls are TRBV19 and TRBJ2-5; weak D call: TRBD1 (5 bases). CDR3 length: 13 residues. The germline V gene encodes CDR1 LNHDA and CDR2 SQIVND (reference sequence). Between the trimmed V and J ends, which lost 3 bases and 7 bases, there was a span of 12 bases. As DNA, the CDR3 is TGTGCCAGTAGTATCTTAGGGGATGCGACCCAGTACTTC. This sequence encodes CASSILGDATQYF. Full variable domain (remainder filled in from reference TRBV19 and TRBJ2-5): DGGITQSPKYLFRKEGQNVTLSCEQNLNHDAMYWYRQDPGQGLRLIYYSQIVNDFQKGDIAEGYSVSREKKESFPLTVTSAQKNPTAFYLCASSILGDATQYFGPGTRLLVL.

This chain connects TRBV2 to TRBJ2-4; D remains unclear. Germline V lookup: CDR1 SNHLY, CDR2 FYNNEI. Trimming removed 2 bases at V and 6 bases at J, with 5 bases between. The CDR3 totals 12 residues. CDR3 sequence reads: CASSERTNIQYF. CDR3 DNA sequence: TGTGCCAGCAGTGAAAGGACAAACATTCAGTACTTC.

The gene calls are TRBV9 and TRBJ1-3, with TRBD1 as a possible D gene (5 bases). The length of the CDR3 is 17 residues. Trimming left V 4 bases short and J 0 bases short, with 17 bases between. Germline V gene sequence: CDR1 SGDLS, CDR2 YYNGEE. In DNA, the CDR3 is TGTGCCAGCAGCTTAACTTCGGGGCTAGTCTCTGGAAACACCATATATTTT. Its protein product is CASSLTSGLVSGNTIYF.

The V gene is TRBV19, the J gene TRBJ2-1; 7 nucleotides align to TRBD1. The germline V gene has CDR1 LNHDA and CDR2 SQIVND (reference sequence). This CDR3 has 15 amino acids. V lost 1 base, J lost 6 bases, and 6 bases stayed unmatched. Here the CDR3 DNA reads TGTGCCAGTAGTATAGGACAGGGATTCGTCAATGAGCAGTTCTTC. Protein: CASSIGQGFVNEQFF. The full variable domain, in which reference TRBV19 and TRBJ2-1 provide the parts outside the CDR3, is DGGITQSPKYLFRKEGQNVTLSCEQNLNHDAMYWYRQDPGQGLRLIYYSQIVNDFQKGDIAEGYSVSREKKESFPLTVTSAQKNPTAFYLCASSIGQGFVNEQFFGPGTRLTVL.

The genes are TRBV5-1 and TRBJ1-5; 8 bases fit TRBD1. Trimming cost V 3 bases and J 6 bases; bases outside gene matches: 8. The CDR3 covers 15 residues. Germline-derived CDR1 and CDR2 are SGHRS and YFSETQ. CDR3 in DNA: TGCGCCAGCAGCTGGGGACAGGAGCGGGTTCAGCCCCAGCATTTT. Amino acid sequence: CASSWGQERVQPQHF.

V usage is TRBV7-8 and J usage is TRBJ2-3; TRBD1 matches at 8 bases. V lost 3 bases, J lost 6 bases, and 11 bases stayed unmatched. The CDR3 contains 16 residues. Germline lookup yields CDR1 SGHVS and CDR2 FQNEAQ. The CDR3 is CASSLGTGKALDTQYF. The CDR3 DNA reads TGTGCCAGCAGCTTGGGGACAGGCAAGGCCCTTGATACGCAGTATTTT. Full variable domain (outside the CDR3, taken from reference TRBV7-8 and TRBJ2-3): GAGVSQSPRYKVAKRGQDVALRCDPISGHVSLFWYQQALGQGPEFLTYFQNEAQLDKSGLPSDRFFAERPEGSVSTLKIQRTQQEDSAVYLCASSLGTGKALDTQYFGPGTRLTVL.

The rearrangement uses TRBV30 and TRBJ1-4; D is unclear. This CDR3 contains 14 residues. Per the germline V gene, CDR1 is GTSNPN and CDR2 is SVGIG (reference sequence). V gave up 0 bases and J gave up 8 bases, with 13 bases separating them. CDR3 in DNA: TGTGCCTGGAGTGTAAGAACAATATTCGAAAAACTGTTTTTT. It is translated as CAWSVRTIFEKLFF.

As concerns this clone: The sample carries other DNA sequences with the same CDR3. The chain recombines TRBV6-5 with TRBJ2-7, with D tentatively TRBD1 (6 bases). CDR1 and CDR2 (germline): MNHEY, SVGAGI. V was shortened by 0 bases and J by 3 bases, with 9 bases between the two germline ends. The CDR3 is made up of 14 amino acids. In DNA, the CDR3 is TGTGCCAGCAGTTACTCGGGGGCTAGCTACGAGCAGTACTTC. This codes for CASSYSGASYEQYF.

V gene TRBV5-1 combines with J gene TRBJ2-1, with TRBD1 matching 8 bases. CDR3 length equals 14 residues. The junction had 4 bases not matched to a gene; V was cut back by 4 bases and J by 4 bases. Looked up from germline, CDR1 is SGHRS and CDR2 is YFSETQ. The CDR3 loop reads CASSDGTGYNEQFF. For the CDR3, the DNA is TGCGCCAGCAGCGACGGGACAGGTTACAATGAGCAGTTCTTC.

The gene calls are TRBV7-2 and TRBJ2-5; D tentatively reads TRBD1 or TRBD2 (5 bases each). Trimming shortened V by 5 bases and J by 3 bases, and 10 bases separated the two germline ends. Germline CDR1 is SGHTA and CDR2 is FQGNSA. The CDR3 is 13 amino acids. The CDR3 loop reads CASSPGAEETQYF. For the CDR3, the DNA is TGTGCCAGCAGCCCCGGGGCGGAAGAGACCCAGTACTTC.

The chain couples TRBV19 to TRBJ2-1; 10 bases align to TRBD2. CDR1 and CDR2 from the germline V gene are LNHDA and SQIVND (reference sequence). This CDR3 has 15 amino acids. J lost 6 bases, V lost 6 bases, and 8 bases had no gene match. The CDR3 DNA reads TGTGCCAGTAGGGAGAGCGGGAGGGCTATCAATGAGCAGTTCTTC. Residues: CASRESGRAINEQFF.

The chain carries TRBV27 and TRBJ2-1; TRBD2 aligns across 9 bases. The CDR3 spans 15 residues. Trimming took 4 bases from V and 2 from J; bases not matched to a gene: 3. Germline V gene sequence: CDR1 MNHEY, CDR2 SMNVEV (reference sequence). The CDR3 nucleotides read TGTGCCAGCAGTTCCAGCGGGAGGACCTACAATGAGCAGTTCTTC. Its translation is CASSSSGRTYNEQFF.

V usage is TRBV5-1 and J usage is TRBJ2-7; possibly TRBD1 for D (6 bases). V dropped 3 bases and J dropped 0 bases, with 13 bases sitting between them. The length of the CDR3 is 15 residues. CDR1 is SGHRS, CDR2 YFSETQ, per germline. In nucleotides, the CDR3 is TGCGCCAGCAGCTCGGGACAAGTTAACTCCTACGAGCAGTACTTC. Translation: CASSSGQVNSYEQYF.

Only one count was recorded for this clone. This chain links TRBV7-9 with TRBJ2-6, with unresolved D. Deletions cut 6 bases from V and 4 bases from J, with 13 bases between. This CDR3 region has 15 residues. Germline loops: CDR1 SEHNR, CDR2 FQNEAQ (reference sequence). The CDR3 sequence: CASRTPQSGANVLTF. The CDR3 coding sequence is TGTGCCAGCAGAACCCCGCAGTCCGGGGCCAACGTCCTGACTTTC.

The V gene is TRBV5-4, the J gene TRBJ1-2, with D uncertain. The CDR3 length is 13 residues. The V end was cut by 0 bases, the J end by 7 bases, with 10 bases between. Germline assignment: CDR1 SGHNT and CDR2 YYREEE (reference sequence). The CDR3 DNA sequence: TGTGCCAGCAGCTTGGTGGCAGGCGGTGGCTACACCTTC. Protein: CASSLVAGGGYTF.

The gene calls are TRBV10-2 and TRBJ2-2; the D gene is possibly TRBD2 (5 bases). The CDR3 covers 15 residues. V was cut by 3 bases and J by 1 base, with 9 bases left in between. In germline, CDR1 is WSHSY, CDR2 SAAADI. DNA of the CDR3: TGCGCCAGCAGTGATCTAGCTAGGAACACCGGGGAGCTGTTTTTT. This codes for CASSDLARNTGELFF.